The 11 T cell receptor beta chains below come from one sample, sequenced in a study of blood T cell repertoires in COVID-19. TCRdb keeps only in-frame clones here, not all; method: immunoSEQ multiplex PCR. The table includes 85,000 to 130,000 clones, 88% detected once. Sequenced input: peripheral blood. The receptors here all came from a woman aged 60-75 years with acute or convalescent COVID-19.

The chain recombines TRBV7-8 with TRBJ2-7; D might be TRBD1 (8 bases). CDR1 and CDR2 (germline): SGHVS, FQNEAQ. The V and J ends lost 3 bases and 2 bases respectively, with 14 bases between them. The CDR3 length is 15 residues. The CDR3: CASSFNTGGAYEQYF. The CDR3, as DNA: TGTGCCAGCAGCTTCAATACAGGGGGGGCCTACGAGCAGTACTTC.

This chain uses TRBV7-9 with TRBJ1-5; no definite D call. This CDR3 has 13 amino acids. Germline CDR1 reads SEHNR; CDR2 reads FQNEAQ (reference sequence). The V end lost 1 base, the J end lost 7 bases, and 8 bases lay between the germline ends. DNA of the CDR3: TGTGCCAGCAGCTTAGGGACTGGACAGCCCCAGCATTTT. As protein: CASSLGTGQPQHF.

The gene calls are TRBV2 and TRBJ2-1; 14 nucleotides line up with TRBD2. The trim removed 2 bases at V and 6 bases at J, leaving 6 bases unmatched. Germline assignment: CDR1 SNHLY and CDR2 FYNNEI. CDR3 size: 17 residues. CDR3: CASSEPRLAGGPNEQFF. The CDR3 DNA follows: TGTGCCAGCAGTGAACCCCGACTAGCGGGAGGGCCCAATGAGCAGTTCTTC.

This chain uses TRBV29-1 with TRBJ1-4, with D hard to call. The CDR3 is made up of 12 amino acids. V gave up 6 bases and J gave up 4 bases, with 9 bases separating them. Germline CDR1 reads SQVTM; CDR2 reads ANQGSEA. The CDR3 bases are TGCAGCGTCGCCCCGGTTAATGAAAAACTGTTTTTT. The encoded protein is CSVAPVNEKLFF.

The J gene is TRBJ2-1, the V gene TRBV28; 10 bases match TRBD2. The CDR3 loop spans 19 amino acids. The germline gives CDR1 MDHEN, CDR2 SYDVKM. V dropped 4 bases and J dropped 0; count of bases not matched to a gene: 12. The CDR3 protein is CASSSAGLAPKGSYNEQFF. CDR3 nucleotide sequence: TGTGCCAGCAGTTCTGCGGGACTAGCGCCCAAGGGCTCCTACAATGAGCAGTTCTTC.

The chain uses TRBV6-5 and TRBJ2-7; no clear D gene. The germline V gene has CDR1 MNHEY and CDR2 SVGAGI. V shed 5 bases and J shed 0 bases, with 8 bases lying between them. The CDR3 is 13 amino acids. The CDR3 region is CASSPASSYEQYF. In DNA form, the CDR3 reads TGTGCCAGCAGTCCCGCGAGCTCCTACGAGCAGTACTTC.

As regards this clone: Other DNA sequences in the sample encode the same CDR3. V and J are TRBV5-1 and TRBJ2-3, with 11 positions matching TRBD2. Trimming removed 2 bases from V and 1 base from J; junction bases left unmatched: 6. Germline CDR1 is SGHRS and CDR2 is YFSETQ. This CDR3 spans 17 amino acids. In DNA, the CDR3 is TGCGCCAGCAGCTTAACCTTAGCGGGAGGGGGCACAGATACGCAGTATTTT. Its protein is CASSLTLAGGGTDTQYF.

This clone was recorded a few times. This chain connects TRBV7-2 to TRBJ1-2; a weak D match, TRBD1 (6 bases). CDR1 is SGHTA and CDR2 is FQGNSA in the germline V gene. This CDR3 spans 14 amino acids. V shed 8 bases and J shed 6 bases, with 19 bases lying between them. CDR3 sequence: CASGLESGADGYTF. As DNA, the CDR3 is TGTGCCAGCGGCCTTGAATCAGGGGCGGATGGCTACACCTTC.

V usage is TRBV29-1 and J usage is TRBJ2-1; D gene ambiguous. This CDR3 has 12 amino acids. In germline, CDR1 is SQVTM, CDR2 ANQGSEA. V was cut by 1 base and J by 7 bases, with 8 bases left in between. The CDR3 DNA follows: TGCAGCGTTGAAGTTGTACAAAATGAGCAGTTCTTC. The encoded protein is CSVEVVQNEQFF.

The rearrangement links TRBV27 to TRBJ2-1; 7 nucleotides agree with TRBD2. The CDR3 runs to 16 residues. The ends lost 4 bases at V and 9 bases at J; junction bases unmatched: 15. Germline CDR1 and CDR2: MNHEY and SMNVEV (reference sequence). The DNA of the CDR3 is TGTGCCAGCAGTTCATTCCCAGCGGGGAGGTCGGGTGAGCAGTTCTTC. Translation: CASSSFPAGRSGEQFF.

The chain couples TRBV9 to TRBJ2-1; 9 bases agree with TRBD2. The ends lost 0 bases at V and 7 bases at J; junction bases unmatched: 5. Germline loops: CDR1 SGDLS, CDR2 YYNGEE. The CDR3 has 15 amino acids. CDR3 region: CASSVVSGGGNEQFF. Written as DNA, the CDR3 is TGTGCCAGCAGCGTAGTTAGCGGGGGAGGTAATGAGCAGTTCTTC.